Reported below is one T cell receptor (beta chain). Its antigen specificity is not known. No much larger clone exists at a distance of one base, and base qualities are not known. These data come from a study of control samples from healthy donors and cancer patients (dated by TCRdb to 2018 to 2020). The method was the immunoSEQ multiplex PCR assay. This immuneACCESS table, as held by TCRdb, lists in-frame sequences with V and J called but not all clones. Of the missing ones, under half trace to an unresolved V gene in checked studies; the others have no known cause. The sample table shows roughly 18,000 clones, and 70% to 90% are seen once. Around 10% of the sample is in the top ten clones. CDR1 is given as MNHNS and CDR2 as SASEGT, both from the germline V gene. The CDR3 spans 18 residues, from the cysteine through the phenylalanine. Only the CDR3 part of the read is kept: 54 bases, read in frame from the first base. Trimming at the junction amounts to 0 bases on V and 4 bases on J, and the germline ends lie 22 bases apart.

The specimen sequenced was PBMCs. This sequence uses TRBV6-1 and TRBJ2-7, with TRBD1 perhaps the D gene, on 6 matching bases. The source of this sequence is a woman aged 70-85 years with colorectal cancer. The encoded CDR3 is CASSEAGVGRGITYEQYF. The nucleotide sequence reads as follows: TGTGCCAGCAGTGAAGCGGGAGTAGGCAGGGGCATTACTTACGAGCAGTACTTC.